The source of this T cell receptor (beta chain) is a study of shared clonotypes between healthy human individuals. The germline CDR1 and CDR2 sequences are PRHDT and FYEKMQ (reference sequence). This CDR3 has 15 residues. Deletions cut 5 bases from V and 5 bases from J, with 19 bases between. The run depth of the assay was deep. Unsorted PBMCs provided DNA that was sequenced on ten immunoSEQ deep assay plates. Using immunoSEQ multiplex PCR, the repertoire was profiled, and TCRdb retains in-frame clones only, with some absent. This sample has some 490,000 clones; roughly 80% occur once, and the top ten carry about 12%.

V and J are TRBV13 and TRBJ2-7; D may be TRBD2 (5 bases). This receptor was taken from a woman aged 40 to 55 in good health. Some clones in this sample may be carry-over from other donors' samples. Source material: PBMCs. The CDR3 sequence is CASSPPVRRMNEQYF. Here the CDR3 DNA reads TGTGCCAGCAGCCCCCCTGTGCGGAGGATGAACGAGCAGTACTTC.